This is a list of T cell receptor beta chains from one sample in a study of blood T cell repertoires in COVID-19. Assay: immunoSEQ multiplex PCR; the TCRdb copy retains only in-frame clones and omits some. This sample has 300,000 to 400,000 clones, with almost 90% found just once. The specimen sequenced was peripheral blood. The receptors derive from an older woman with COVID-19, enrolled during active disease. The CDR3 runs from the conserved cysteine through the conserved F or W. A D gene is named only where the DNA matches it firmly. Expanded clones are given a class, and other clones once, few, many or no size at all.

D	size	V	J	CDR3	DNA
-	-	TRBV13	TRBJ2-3	CASSLPPDTQYF	TGTGCCAGCAGCTTACCTCCAGATACGCAGTATTTT
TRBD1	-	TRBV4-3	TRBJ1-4	CASSQDETGGATNEKLFF	TGCGCCAGCAGCCAAGACGAAACAGGGGGAGCAACTAATGAAAAACTGTTTTTT
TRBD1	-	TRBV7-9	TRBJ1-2	CASSLTGEDGYTF	TGTGCCAGCAGCTTAACAGGGGAGGATGGCTACACCTTC
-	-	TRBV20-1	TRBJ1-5	CSASWGQEQPQHF	TGCAGTGCTAGTTGGGGGCAGGAGCAGCCCCAGCATTTT
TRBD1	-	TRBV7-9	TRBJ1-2	CASSTTGGSVEGYTF	TGTGCCAGCAGCACGACAGGGGGATCCGTTGAGGGCTACACCTTC
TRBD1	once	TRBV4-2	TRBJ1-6	CASSRDRGPPLHF	TGTGCCAGCAGCCGGGACAGGGGGCCACCCCTCCACTTT
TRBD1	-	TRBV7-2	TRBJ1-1	CASSRGDRVTEAFF	TGTGCCAGCAGCCGGGGGGACAGGGTCACTGAAGCTTTCTTT
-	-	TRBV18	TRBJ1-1	CASSPPNTLTEAFF	TGTGCCAGCTCACCACCGAATACCCTAACTGAAGCTTTCTTT
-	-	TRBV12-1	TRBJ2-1	CASSFVRSQQFF	TGTGCCAGCAGCTTTGTGAGGTCCCAGCAGTTCTTC
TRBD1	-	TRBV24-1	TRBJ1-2	CATSDAGTAGGYTF	TGTGCCACCAGTGATGCCGGGACAGCTGGGGGCTACACCTTC
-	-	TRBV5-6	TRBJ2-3	CASTQPGNGVANTQYF	TGTGCCAGCACCCAACCGGGGAACGGGGTTGCTAATACGCAGTATTTT
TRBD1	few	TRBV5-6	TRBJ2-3	CASSAAQGLFKDTQYF	TGTGCCAGCAGCGCTGCACAGGGGCTCTTTAAAGATACGCAGTATTTT
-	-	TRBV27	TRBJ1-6	CASSLIGAGSPLHF	TGTGCCAGCAGTTTAATTGGGGCCGGGTCACCCCTCCACTTT
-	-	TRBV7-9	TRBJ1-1	CASKDGPLEAFF	TGTGCCAGCAAAGATGGGCCCCTTGAAGCTTTCTTT
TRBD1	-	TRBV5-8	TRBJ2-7	CASSVQGFSYEQYF	TGTGCCAGCAGCGTACAGGGGTTTTCCTACGAGCAGTACTTC
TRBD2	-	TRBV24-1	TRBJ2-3	CATRGVRNTDTQYF	TGTGCCACGCGGGGGGTAAGGAACACAGATACGCAGTATTTT
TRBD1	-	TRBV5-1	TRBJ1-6	CASSLTGGDSPLHF	TGCGCCAGCAGCTTGACAGGGGGGGATTCACCCCTCCACTTT
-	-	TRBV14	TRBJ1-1	CASSQHGQGHTEAFF	TGTGCCAGCAGCCAACACGGTCAGGGGCACACTGAAGCTTTCTTT
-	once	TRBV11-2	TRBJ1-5	CASSEQGGDQPQHF	TGTGCCAGCAGCGAACAAGGGGGGGATCAGCCCCAGCATTTT
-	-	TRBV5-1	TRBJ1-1	CASSLMGAEAFF	TGCGCCAGCAGCTTGATGGGAGCAGAAGCTTTCTTT
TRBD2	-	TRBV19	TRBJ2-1	CASSIILAGSNEQFF	TGTGCCAGTAGTATTATACTAGCGGGGAGCAATGAGCAGTTCTTC
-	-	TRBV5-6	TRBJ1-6	CASSQTLTGSSYNSPLHF	TGTGCCAGCAGCCAAACCTTGACAGGTAGCTCCTATAATTCACCCCTCCACTTT
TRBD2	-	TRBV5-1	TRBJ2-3	CASSLSGVVTDTQYF	TGCGCCTCCTCTCTTAGCGGGGTAGTCACAGATACGCAGTATTTT
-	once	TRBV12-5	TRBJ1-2	CASALGGPGAYGYTF	TGTGCTAGTGCACTGGGGGGGCCAGGTGCTTATGGCTACACCTTC
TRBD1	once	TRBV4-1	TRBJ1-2	CASSQLGQGGISNYGYTF	TGCGCCAGCAGCCAACTAGGACAGGGGGGTATATCTAACTATGGCTACACCTTC
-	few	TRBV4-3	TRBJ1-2	CASSQDGGRNYGYTF	TGCGCCAGCAGCCAAGATGGGGGCAGGAACTATGGCTACACCTTC
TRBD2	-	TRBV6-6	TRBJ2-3	CASYSEWRGGADTQYF	TGTGCCAGCTATTCTGAGTGGCGGGGAGGGGCAGATACGCAGTATTTT
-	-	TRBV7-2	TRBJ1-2	CARSRVGYGYTF	TGTGCCCGGAGCAGGGTCGGCTATGGCTACACCTTC
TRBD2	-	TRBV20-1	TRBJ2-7	CSGIELLAGVREQYF	TGCAGTGGTATTGAACTACTAGCGGGGGTGAGGGAGCAGTACTTC
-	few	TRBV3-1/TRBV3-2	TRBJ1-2	CASSQGSQINYGYTF	TGTGCCAGCAGCCAAGGTAGCCAGATCAACTATGGCTACACCTTC
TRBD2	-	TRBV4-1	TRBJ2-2	CASSQDRGLGTSGENTGELFF	TGCGCCAGCAGCCAAGATCGGGGCCTGGGGACTAGCGGGGAGAACACCGGGGAGCTGTTTTTT
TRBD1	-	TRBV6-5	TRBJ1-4	CASRTGTGEEKLFF	TGTGCCAGCAGAACCGGGACAGGGGAAGAAAAACTGTTTTTT
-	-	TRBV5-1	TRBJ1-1	CASSRDYGAMNTEAFF	TGCGCCAGCAGCCGGGACTATGGAGCCATGAACACTGAAGCTTTCTTT
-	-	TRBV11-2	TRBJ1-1	CASSLGLGSTEAFF	TGTGCCAGCAGCCTCGGCCTTGGGAGCACTGAAGCTTTCTTT
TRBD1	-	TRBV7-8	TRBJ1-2	CASSWSQGQGSGYTF	TGTGCCAGCAGCTGGAGCCAGGGACAGGGTAGCGGCTACACCTTC